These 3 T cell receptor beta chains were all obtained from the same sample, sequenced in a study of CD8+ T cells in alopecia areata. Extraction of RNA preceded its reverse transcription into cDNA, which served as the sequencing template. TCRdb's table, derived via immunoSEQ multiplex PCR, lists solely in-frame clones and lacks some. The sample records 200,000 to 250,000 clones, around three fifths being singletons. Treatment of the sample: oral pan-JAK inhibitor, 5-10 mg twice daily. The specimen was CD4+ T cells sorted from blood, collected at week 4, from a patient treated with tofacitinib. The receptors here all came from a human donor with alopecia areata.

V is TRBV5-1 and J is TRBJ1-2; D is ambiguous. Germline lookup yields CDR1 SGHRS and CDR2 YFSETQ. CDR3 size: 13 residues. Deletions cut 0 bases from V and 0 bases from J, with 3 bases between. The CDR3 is CASSLDANYGYTF. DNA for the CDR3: TGCGCCAGCAGCTTGGATGCTAACTATGGCTACACCTTC.

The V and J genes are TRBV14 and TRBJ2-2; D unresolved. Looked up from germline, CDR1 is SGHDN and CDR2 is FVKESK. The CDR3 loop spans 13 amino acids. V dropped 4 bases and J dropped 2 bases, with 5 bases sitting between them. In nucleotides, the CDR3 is TGTGCCAGCAGCCGACTCAACACCGGGGAGCTGTTTTTT. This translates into CASSRLNTGELFF.

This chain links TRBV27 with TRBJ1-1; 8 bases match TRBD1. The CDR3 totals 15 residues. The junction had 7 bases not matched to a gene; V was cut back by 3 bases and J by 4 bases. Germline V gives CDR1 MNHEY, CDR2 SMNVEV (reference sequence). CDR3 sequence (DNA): TGTGCCAGCAGTTTTAGACAGGGGAAGGGCACTGAAGCTTTCTTT. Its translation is CASSFRQGKGTEAFF.